The 4 T cell receptor beta chains in this list originate from one sample, sequenced in a study of blood T cell repertoires in COVID-19. The protocol was immunoSEQ multiplex PCR, while the TCRdb copy is restricted to in-frame clones and leaves out a portion. Here the sample spans around 32,000 clones, over 90% being singletons. Specimen: peripheral blood. These receptors came from a male donor with active COVID-19.

This sequence joins TRBV7-2 and TRBJ2-5, with 9 positions matching TRBD2. CDR1 SGHTA and CDR2 FQGNSA come from the germline V gene. There are 14 residues in the CDR3. With V trimmed by 3 bases and J by 3 bases, 2 bases remained unmatched. CDR3: CASSFAGGKETQYF. The DNA of the CDR3 is TGTGCCAGCAGCTTTGCGGGGGGGAAAGAGACCCAGTACTTC.

V and J are TRBV20-1 and TRBJ2-7; D may be TRBD2 (6 bases). The CDR3 loop spans 11 amino acids. The V and J ends lost 6 bases and 3 bases respectively, with 9 bases between them. Germline-derived CDR1 and CDR2 are DFQATT and SNEGSKA (reference sequence). CDR3: CSALGGYEQYF. The DNA for the CDR3 is TGCAGTGCCTTGGGAGGCTACGAGCAGTACTTC.

The genes are TRBV7-2 and TRBJ2-2, with 11 bases matching TRBD1. This CDR3 has 16 amino acids. V was pared by 1 base and J by 3 bases, with 1 base of the junction left unmatched. Per the germline V gene, CDR1 is SGHTA and CDR2 is FQGNSA. The CDR3 spells CASSLGTGGYTGELFF. For the CDR3, the DNA is TGTGCCAGCAGCTTAGGGACAGGGGGCTACACCGGGGAGCTGTTTTTT.

The rearrangement joins TRBV18 to TRBJ1-2, with TRBD1 matching over 11 bases. Trimming took 4 bases from V and 3 from J; bases not matched to a gene: 4. The CDR3 length is 15 residues. Germline CDR1 KGHSH, CDR2 LQKENI. Here the CDR3 reads CASSRGQGVDYGYTF. CDR3 sequence (DNA): TGTGCCAGCTCACGGGGACAGGGGGTAGACTATGGCTACACCTTC.